This is a list of T cell receptor beta chains from one sample in a study of beta chain features in type 1 diabetes. Clones were sequenced by immunoSEQ multiplex PCR, and TCRdb holds only the in-frame ones, with some missing. The sample consists of about 290,000 clones, around 7.3% of them appearing once. The specimen was central memory CD4+ T cells from blood. These receptors all stem from a woman between 18 and 29 years old in good health. The CDR3 runs from the conserved cysteine through the conserved F or W. D genes are given only for firm matches. The size field is filled for only some rows; it gives once, few, many or a size class.

d_call j_call v_call clone_size cdr3_aa cdr3_nt
. TRBJ1-5 TRBV25-1 many CASSDSYQPQHF TGTGCCAGCAGCGACAGCTATCAGCCCCAGCATTTT
TRBD2 TRBJ2-5 TRBV7-9 many CASGGAGGQGETQYF TGTGCCAGCGGGGGAGCGGGAGGCCAGGGGGAGACCCAGTACTTC
. TRBJ1-2 TRBV2 . CASNRANYGYTF TGTGCCAGCAACAGAGCTAACTATGGCTACACCTTC
TRBD1 TRBJ1-6 TRBV5-1 . CASSSSGTGGSPLHF TGCGCCAGCAGCTCCTCCGGGACAGGGGGATCACCCCTCCACTTT
TRBD2 TRBJ2-1 TRBV10-3 . CATRGLAGGPYNEQFF TGTGCCACCCGGGGACTAGCGGGAGGTCCCTACAATGAGCAGTTCTTC
TRBD1 TRBJ1-3 TRBV14 . CASSDRDRGNTIYF TGTGCCAGCAGCGACCGGGACAGGGGAAACACCATATATTTT
TRBD2 TRBJ2-1 TRBV27 few CASSRTSGKMDEQFF TGTGCCAGCAGTAGGACTAGCGGGAAGATGGATGAGCAGTTCTTC
. TRBJ2-3 TRBV7-2 few CASSLEVVAWAQYF TGTGCCAGCAGCTTAGAAGTTGTGGCCTGGGCGCAGTATTTT
. TRBJ1-1 TRBV4-3 few CASSQGLLVWNTEAFF TGCGCCAGCAGCCAAGGGCTTTTGGTGTGGAACACTGAAGCTTTCTTT
TRBD1 TRBJ2-4 TRBV6-6 . CASSWALGQGNIQYF TGTGCCAGCAGTTGGGCCCTGGGACAGGGGAACATTCAGTACTTC
TRBD2 TRBJ2-3 TRBV29-1 . CSVGGLATGPDTQYF TGCAGCGTGGGAGGACTAGCTACGGGCCCAGATACGCAGTATTTT
. TRBJ2-3 TRBV7-8 many CASSTTTDTQYF TGTGCCAGCAGCACCACCACAGATACGCAGTATTTT
. TRBJ2-3 TRBV27 . CASSPNRGKADTQYF TGTGCCAGCAGTCCCAACCGGGGGAAAGCAGATACGCAGTATTTT
. TRBJ2-3 TRBV14 . CASSQGKGGYFTDTQYF TGTGCCAGCAGCCAAGGGAAAGGAGGGTATTTCACAGATACGCAGTATTTT
TRBD1 TRBJ1-5 TRBV28 . CASLGGSSPSQPQHF TGTGCCAGCCTAGGGGGCTCGAGCCCCAGTCAGCCCCAGCATTTT
. TRBJ1-2 TRBV5-4 few CASSLVFDTWGYTF TGTGCCAGCAGCTTGGTATTCGACACTTGGGGCTACACCTTC
TRBD1 TRBJ2-7 TRBV9 few CASSVQGAHEQYF TGTGCCAGCAGCGTACAGGGGGCCCACGAGCAGTACTTC
TRBD1 TRBJ1-1 TRBV14 . CASSQDGWTGAPEAFF TGTGCCAGCAGCCAAGATGGGTGGACAGGGGCCCCGGAAGCTTTCTTT
. TRBJ2-3 TRBV30 . CAWSPGNTDTQYF TGTGCCTGGAGTCCGGGCAACACAGATACGCAGTATTTT
. TRBJ1-4 TRBV7-9 . CASSLAAQGGEKLFF TGTGCCAGCAGCTTAGCAGCCCAGGGTGGCGAAAAACTGTTTTTT
. TRBJ2-1 TRBV7-9 . CATRRFSAASYNEQFF TGTGCCACCCGGAGATTCTCCGCCGCATCCTACAATGAGCAGTTCTTC
. TRBJ2-1 TRBV7-9 . CASSLNRAAQFF TGTGCCAGCAGCTTAAACAGGGCGGCGCAGTTCTTC
. TRBJ1-2 TRBV25-1 few CASSDGPRNYGYTF TGTGCCAGCAGTGACGGTCCGAGAAACTATGGCTACACCTTC
. TRBJ1-5 TRBV6-1 few CASSEGNYVSNQPQHF TGTGCCAGCAGTGAAGGAAATTATGTTAGCAATCAGCCCCAGCATTTT
TRBD2 TRBJ2-2 TRBV19 . CASSAGTSGTLRGLFF TGTGCCAGTAGTGCTGGAACTAGCGGGACCCTTAGGGGGCTGTTTTTT
TRBD1 TRBJ1-3 TRBV5-4 . CASRRDSSGNTIYF TGTGCCAGCAGGAGGGACAGCTCTGGAAACACCATATATTTT
. TRBJ1-2 TRBV25-1 many CASSEMLGSRGYTF TGTGCCAGCAGTGAGATGTTGGGGAGCCGCGGCTACACCTTC
. TRBJ2-3 TRBV9 few CATARDSGTDTQYF TGTGCCACGGCCCGGGACAGCGGGACAGATACGCAGTATTTT
. TRBJ2-3 TRBV30 . CAWEAASTDTQYF TGTGCCTGGGAAGCGGCCTCCACAGATACGCAGTATTTT
. TRBJ1-5 TRBV6-6 few CASSVGGYSNQPQHF TGTGCCAGCAGTGTCGGGGGTTATAGCAATCAGCCCCAGCATTTT
. TRBJ2-1 TRBV7-2 . CASSLGLSGVEQFF TGTGCCAGCAGCTTAGGGCTCAGCGGCGTTGAGCAGTTCTTC
TRBD2 TRBJ2-1 TRBV19 few CATLAGGTYNEQFF TGTGCCACGTTAGCGGGGGGGACTTACAATGAGCAGTTCTTC
. TRBJ1-6 TRBV5-1 . CASSLVGGNNSPLHF TGCGCCAGCAGCTTGGTGGGGGGGAATAATTCACCCCTCCACTTT
TRBD1 TRBJ1-5 TRBV27 few CASSFRFAETIRGLQPQHF TGTGCCAGCAGTTTTCGTTTCGCGGAGACCATCAGGGGGCTTCAGCCCCAGCATTTT
. TRBJ1-5 TRBV5-8 few CASSLKSGDQPQHF TGTGCCAGCAGCTTGAAGTCGGGGGATCAGCCCCAGCATTTT
. TRBJ2-5 TRBV5-4 . CASAPQTRKETQYF TGTGCCAGCGCTCCTCAGACACGAAAAGAGACCCAGTACTTC
TRBD2 TRBJ2-3 TRBV19 few CASSPGLAGRDTQYF TGTGCCAGTAGCCCCGGACTAGCGGGTAGGGATACGCAGTATTTT
. TRBJ1-1 TRBV29-1 . CSVGASPLNTEAFF TGCAGCGTTGGGGCGTCTCCCTTGAACACTGAAGCTTTCTTT
. TRBJ2-7 TRBV6-6 . CASSYRGAEQYF TGTGCCAGCAGTTACCGGGGAGCCGAGCAGTACTTC
. TRBJ2-5 TRBV11-1 . CASSPRGETQYF TGTGCCAGCAGCCCCAGGGGAGAGACCCAGTACTTC
. TRBJ2-3 TRBV7-8 few CASSLALGASDTQYF TGTGCCAGCAGCTTAGCGCTGGGGGCGTCTGATACGCAGTATTTT
TRBD2 TRBJ2-1 TRBV19 few CASSIILAGNNEQFF TGTGCCAGTAGTATTATACTAGCGGGAAACAATGAGCAGTTCTTC
TRBD2 TRBJ2-7 TRBV7-6 . CASSAAGTSGKDEQYF TGTGCCAGCAGCGCAGCCGGGACTAGCGGGAAAGACGAGCAGTACTTC
. TRBJ1-1 TRBV6-5 few CASSYLGGRNTEAFF TGTGCCAGCAGTTATTTGGGGGGGCGGAACACTGAAGCTTTCTTT
. TRBJ2-2 TRBV25-1 few CASMVRGEGELFF TGTGCCAGCATGGTCAGGGGCGAGGGGGAGCTGTTTTTT
TRBD1 TRBJ1-1 TRBV2 . CASSEMGRDRATEAFF TGTGCCAGCAGTGAAATGGGGAGGGACAGGGCCACTGAAGCTTTCTTT
. TRBJ2-6 TRBV19 . CASSIKWFNSLSSGANVLTF TGTGCCAGTAGTATTAAATGGTTCAACAGTCTCTCCTCTGGGGCCAACGTCCTGACTTTC
TRBD1 TRBJ2-2 TRBV27 many CASSLHRGLTTGELFF TGTGCCAGCAGTCTACACAGGGGCCTCACCACCGGGGAGCTGTTTTTT
. TRBJ1-5 TRBV7-2 . CASSSQQGPDQPQHF TGTGCCAGCAGCTCGCAACAAGGGCCTGATCAGCCCCAGCATTTT
TRBD1 TRBJ2-1 TRBV18 . CASSGQGYNEQFF TGTGCCAGCTCGGGACAGGGGTACAATGAGCAGTTCTTC
TRBD1 TRBJ2-7 TRBV25-1 few CASSLSFPGTVGIEQYF TGTGCCAGCAGCCTTTCCTTTCCAGGGACAGTCGGTATCGAGCAGTACTTC